Described below is a single T cell receptor beta chain sequence and its context. CDR1 is SQVTM, CDR2 ANQGSEA, per germline. CDR3 length equals 14 residues. Trimming cost V 3 bases and J 8 bases; bases outside gene matches: 7. Clones were read by immunoSEQ multiplex PCR, and TCRdb kept only the in-frame ones, dropping some. Of approximately 300,000 clones listed, about 77% were seen once; the top ten hold 5% to 7%. The sample is drawn from a study of cytotoxic CD8 clonotypes in ibrutinib-treated CLL. The chain combines TRBV29-1 with TRBJ2-1; 10 bases are shared with TRBD2. This clonotype was sampled from a human donor with chronic lymphocytic leukemia. The sequencing here drew on PBMCs, taken before ibrutinib treatment. The CDR3 reads CSVEVAGGGDEQFF. The CDR3 DNA is TGCAGCGTTGAGGTAGCGGGAGGAGGCGATGAGCAGTTCTTC.